The present TCR beta chain was sequenced within a study of T cell responses to AZD1222 COVID-19 vaccine. Findings and caveats of the study: The study reported that nearly half of spike-specific TCRs target unmutated variant regions. CD4 TCRs associated with vaccination spanned spike, dominating at 160-218 and 743-854. Following two doses of AZD1222, Spike-specific TCR breadth and depth rose.

Notes on this clone: The antigen remains unidentified.

Only in-frame clones appear in the TCRdb table, and some are missing; sequencing was by immunoSEQ multiplex PCR. Here the sample spans roughly 200,000 clones, less than 95% being singletons. With V trimmed by 2 bases and J by 5 bases, 0 bases remained unmatched. The CDR3 extends over 14 amino acids. The germline V gene has CDR1 SGDLS and CDR2 YYNGEE. The sequences come from peripheral blood, collected 28 days after the second dose of the MenACWY control vaccine. This receptor was obtained from an adult who received the MenACWY meningococcal vaccine as a control. The V call is TRBV9, the J call TRBJ2-4; 11 bases match TRBD2. The CDR3 is CASSVGLAENIQYF. The CDR3 nucleotides read TGTGCCAGCAGCGTGGGACTAGCGGAAAACATTCAGTACTTC.